A selection of T cell receptor beta chains follows, all from one sample in a study of T-cell reconstitution after alpha-beta-depleted transplantation in children. Using its own MiXCR run on the PCR reads, TCRdb lists one record per CDR3 protein. The sample holds some 310,000 distinct CDR3 sequences, more than 20% seen once. This specimen consisted of PBMCs, mostly from graft donor cells, obtained 180 days after TCRalphabeta/CD19-depleted stem cell transplant. Receptor source: a male patient younger than 18 who had a stem cell transplant for acute lymphoblastic leukemia, so the T cells may come from the graft donor. Each CDR3 is given with its conserved first and last residue. The D gene is left open where the match is weak.

-,TRBV10-2,CASSESVVGGDTQYF
-,TRBV25-1,CASSGYPEVLNEQFF
-,TRBV18,CASSMTVNTEAFF
TRBD2,TRBV4-2,CASSPLGLAGDVRTGELFF
TRBD2,TRBV7-8,CASSETSGIVYEQYF
-,TRBV27,CASSATDAYGYTF
-,TRBV6-5,CASSYWTTTGNEKLFF
TRBD2,TRBV7-2,CASSWTSGMGTDTQYF
-,TRBV7-3,CASSMPGRGARNEQFF
TRBD1,TRBV5-1,CAGKGQEAPGELFF
-,TRBV28,CASSPRGPLYYEQYF
TRBD2,TRBV5-1,CASSSGTSGRNEQFF
TRBD1,TRBV9,CASSVVAGQGTTEAFF
TRBD2,TRBV5-1,CASSLRGGSPYEQYF
-,TRBV5-1,CASSLGWSSYEQYF
-,TRBV2,CASSDGSMGGDQPQHF
-,TRBV12-3/TRBV12-4,CASSSSSLSGIYEQYF
TRBD1,TRBV6-4,CASSDSSGQGRDEQFF
-,TRBV5-6,CASSLGPPSYNEQFF
-,TRBV11-3,CASSLVQAGGHEQFF
-,TRBV27,CASRRRGEQYF
-,TRBV7-2,CASSRNHPSFGQYF
-,TRBV5-1,CASSFSGNGYTF